This T cell receptor (beta chain) derives from a study of cytomegalovirus exposure and HLA in healthy donors listed by TCRdb under 2017. In the study overall: An earlier analysis of several hundred of the donors reported about 260 Gb of sequence data and 95 million to 130 million unique TCR beta sequences obtained from roughly 170 million T cells. About 280 gigabases of sequencing data and 91 million or so unique TCR sequences made up an early release that covered several hundred HLA-typed donors. Of the approximately 400 genotyped donors, 65% to 90% were placed in the genetic ancestry cluster associated with self-reported Caucasian donors. The study aimed to test whether cataloging public T cell receptors could reveal signatures of past pathogen exposure. The study used immunosequencing to profile the T cell repertoires of 666 subjects and linked those repertoires to cytomegalovirus serostatus. A separate validation cohort of 100 to 150 different subjects was used in addition to the roughly 640-subject first cohort. To predict cytomegalovirus infection status, the study combined high-throughput TCR immunosequencing, statistical association of individual TCRs with disease status, and machine learning. In a later analysis, previously published TCR beta repertoires from roughly 710 donors were re-analyzed and high-resolution HLA genotyping was added so that TCR occurrence patterns could be studied. In the later analysis, no new phenotypic data were used to find candidate immune exposures; instead, reliance was placed on TCR beta sequences and their occurrence across donors. In an earlier analysis of several hundred of the donors, high-throughput TCR beta sequencing was used to judge whether each TCR beta V gene segment behaved as functional or pseudogenic. Donor age, sex, ethnicity and CMV serostatus were compiled together with the repertoire data. A later genetic analysis used genome-wide SNP genotypes for about three fifths of the 666 donors, treating that subset as a discovery cohort. Every discovery cohort repertoire had been produced on one sequencing platform. Both class I and class II loci were covered by HLA typing, at four-digit resolution. The number of typed donors differed by locus: 629-630 for A, B, C, DRB1 and DQB1; 522 for DQA1; some 610 for DPA1; and some 430 for DPB1. Roughly 5 DR-DQ haplotypes were handled as single units for association and clustering, since linkage in the cohort was strong. Among about 400 genotyped donors of the cohort, an average of approximately 200,000 unique TCR beta nucleotide sequences was sequenced per donor, of which 15% to 20% were non-productive. What the study reported, not specific to this receptor: Most TCR sequences were seen in very few donors, while some public TCRs were found in many individuals. The earlier analysis of approximately 560 of the donors excluded about 16 rarely observed V segments, including chromosome 9 orphons, because counts were too low. In a later analysis, the rate of TCR association differed among HLA loci, with DRB1 alleles having the most associated TCRs and HLA-C alleles having the fewest. In this cohort, only TCR beta chains were sequenced, and detectable features were limited by the absence of alpha or paired-chain data. In vitro tests confirmed that three of the cytomegalovirus-associated TCR beta chains recognize cytomegalovirus antigens. In the study, around 150 TCR beta chains were listed as associated with cytomegalovirus. Linkage disequilibrium might explain the correlated functional status among segregating V segments, but an unknown experimental factor could not be excluded. In both the original and validation cohorts, the classifier was reported to diagnose cytomegalovirus status with high specificity and sensitivity. A later analysis associated approximately 17,000 TCR beta sequences with specific HLA alleles at a false discovery rate of 0.05. A cluster of highly shared sequence variants was judged likely to represent a technical artifact of the sequencing pipeline. In a later analysis, most CMV-associated TCR beta chains were found to appear HLA-restricted, with HLA associations seemingly driven largely by CMV exposure. In a later genetic analysis, a missense DCLRE1C variant was associated with V-gene and J-gene trimming of TCR beta chains, and the association was replicated in an independent cohort. A further reported finding was that TCR beta sequences accurately predicted the HLA-A and HLA-B alleles for most subjects in the first cohort. Sequencing depth was assumed to be roughly uniform across donors in the presence/absence analyses, though that assumption may not hold. Some IMGT-functional V segments, including TRBV6-2 and TRBV6-3, could not be told apart with the 87-base-pair reads, so those segments were excluded. In a later genetic analysis, fewer N-insertions in productive TCRs were reported among donors in an Asian-associated ancestry cluster than the roughly 700-donor mean. A later analysis reported that several top co-occurrence clusters appeared linked to parvovirus B19, influenza, CMV and Epstein-Barr virus. It was suggested by the authors that the approach could potentially be generalized to other disease states and immunological phenotypes. CMV serostatus was the only immune exposure information available for the cohort. An earlier analysis of some 560 of the donors showed that most TCR beta V segments appeared in productive rearrangements either about 90% or about 30% of the time, which broadly matched IMGT annotations. In a later analysis, HLA-associated TCR beta chains were found to be more clonally expanded and to have lower generation probabilities than equally common non-associated chains. Assigning TCR associations to individual alleles was difficult when HLA alleles, especially DR and DQ, strongly co-occurred. Because HLA typing was missing for some donors at each locus, association tests included only the typed subset.

With regard to this clone: The antigen this receptor binds is unknown. Per-nucleotide qualities are absent, and no much larger clonotype sits a single base away.

The cohort was made up of 666 healthy bone marrow donors. At the time of sampling, all cohort members were nominally healthy, though unrecorded immune exposures were likely present. The donor was CMV seronegative and was included in the group of hundreds of seronegative cohort members. Each donor provided a peripheral blood sample, and peripheral blood mononuclear cells were used for TCR beta sequencing. The Qiagen DNeasy Blood Extraction Kit was used to extract genomic DNA from the blood cell samples. The CDR3 spans 13 residues, from the cysteine through the phenylalanine. The kept DNA is CDR3 alone, 39 bases in frame from the first base. Based on the germline V gene (reference sequence), the CDR1 and CDR2 sequences are LNHDA and SQIVND. The junction carries 11 bases between V and J, which are trimmed by 3 bases and 6 bases respectively. Library creation used the immunoSEQ multiplex PCR assay. The multiplex PCR relied on a mix of 60 forward primers for TCR Vbeta segments and 13 reverse primers for TCR Jbeta segments. A multiplex PCR assay on genomic DNA amplified the CDR3 region of rearranged TCR beta genes. The Illumina HiSeq System was used to sequence the amplified TCR beta libraries as 87-base-pair reads. Under the source paper's analysis protocol: Across the 600 to 700 repertoires, a later analysis counted some 80 million unique TCR beta chains, approximately 10 million of which were shared by at least two donors. To remove PCR and sequencing errors, raw reads were error-corrected and collapsed into unique sequences using a nearest-neighbor algorithm that merged closely related sequences. Alignment of CDR3 sequences to IMGT reference sequences was used to assign V, D and J gene segments. For a sequence to be retained, at least a six-nucleotide match to both a V gene segment and a J gene segment was required. A rearrangement was called productive if the CDR3 had no stop codons and remained in frame with V and J, and every other rearrangement was called non-productive. CDR3 was defined by IMGT convention, running from the second conserved V-encoded cysteine to the conserved J-encoded phenylalanine. The earlier analysis of a few hundred of the donors excluded sequences that lacked an unambiguous match to a single V gene segment. In an earlier analysis of 587 of the donors, V segments were called functional above 56.7% productive rearrangements and were called segregating when the between-donor standard deviation exceeded 5%. A statistical classification framework was built to diagnose cytomegalovirus status from the catalog of TCR beta chain sequences. V and J gene assignment, in a later analysis, came from comparing TCR nucleotide sequences with IMGT/GENE-DB human TR gene sequences. A later analysis assigned CDR3 sequences and most-parsimonious VDJ recombination scenarios with the TCRdist pipeline. In a later analysis, every TCR beta chain was defined by the combination of its CDR3 amino acid sequence and its V-gene family, and reads without a unique V-gene family were dropped. As a way to deal with suspected cross-contamination and a sequencing artifact, a later analysis dropped 592 nucleotide sequences that were highly shared and had low generation probability. For each public chain, a later analysis derived a clonal expansion index from normalized ranks of inferred template counts within each repertoire. Generation probabilities in a later analysis came from a VDJ recombination model fitted to out-of-frame rearrangements, and those results were checked against IGoR. In a later analysis, hypergeometric tests were used to score TCR-TCR, TCR-HLA and TCR-CMV co-occurrence, with a repertoire-size bias correction applied to TCR pairs. A later analysis estimated false discovery rates by permuting HLA or CMV assignments 20 times. In a later analysis, co-occurring TCRs were grouped using DBSCAN, and TCRdist sequence similarity was added for clustering within HLA-allele-positive subsets. Repertoires with fewer than 30,000 or more than 120,000 public chains, plus five repertoires with anomalous nucleotide sharing, were excluded from co-occurrence clustering. TCRdb holds this immuneACCESS table with in-frame rearrangements only. Some clones are missing; in checked studies, unresolved V genes explain under half, and the rest has no known cause. That table supplies the V and J calls and clone size; D and trimming were determined from the DNA. This sample lists approximately 210,000 clones; about three quarters were detected once. About 1.1% of the sample rests with the top ten.

This clonotype was obtained from a middle-aged woman in good health and CMV-seronegative. The chain couples TRBV19 to TRBJ1-1; D gene: possibly TRBD1, on 5 matching bases. The sample consisted of PBMCs. The nucleotides are TGTGCCAGTAGTATGGTTTGGGGGGCTGAAGCTTTCTTT. Its protein is CASSMVWGAEAFF.